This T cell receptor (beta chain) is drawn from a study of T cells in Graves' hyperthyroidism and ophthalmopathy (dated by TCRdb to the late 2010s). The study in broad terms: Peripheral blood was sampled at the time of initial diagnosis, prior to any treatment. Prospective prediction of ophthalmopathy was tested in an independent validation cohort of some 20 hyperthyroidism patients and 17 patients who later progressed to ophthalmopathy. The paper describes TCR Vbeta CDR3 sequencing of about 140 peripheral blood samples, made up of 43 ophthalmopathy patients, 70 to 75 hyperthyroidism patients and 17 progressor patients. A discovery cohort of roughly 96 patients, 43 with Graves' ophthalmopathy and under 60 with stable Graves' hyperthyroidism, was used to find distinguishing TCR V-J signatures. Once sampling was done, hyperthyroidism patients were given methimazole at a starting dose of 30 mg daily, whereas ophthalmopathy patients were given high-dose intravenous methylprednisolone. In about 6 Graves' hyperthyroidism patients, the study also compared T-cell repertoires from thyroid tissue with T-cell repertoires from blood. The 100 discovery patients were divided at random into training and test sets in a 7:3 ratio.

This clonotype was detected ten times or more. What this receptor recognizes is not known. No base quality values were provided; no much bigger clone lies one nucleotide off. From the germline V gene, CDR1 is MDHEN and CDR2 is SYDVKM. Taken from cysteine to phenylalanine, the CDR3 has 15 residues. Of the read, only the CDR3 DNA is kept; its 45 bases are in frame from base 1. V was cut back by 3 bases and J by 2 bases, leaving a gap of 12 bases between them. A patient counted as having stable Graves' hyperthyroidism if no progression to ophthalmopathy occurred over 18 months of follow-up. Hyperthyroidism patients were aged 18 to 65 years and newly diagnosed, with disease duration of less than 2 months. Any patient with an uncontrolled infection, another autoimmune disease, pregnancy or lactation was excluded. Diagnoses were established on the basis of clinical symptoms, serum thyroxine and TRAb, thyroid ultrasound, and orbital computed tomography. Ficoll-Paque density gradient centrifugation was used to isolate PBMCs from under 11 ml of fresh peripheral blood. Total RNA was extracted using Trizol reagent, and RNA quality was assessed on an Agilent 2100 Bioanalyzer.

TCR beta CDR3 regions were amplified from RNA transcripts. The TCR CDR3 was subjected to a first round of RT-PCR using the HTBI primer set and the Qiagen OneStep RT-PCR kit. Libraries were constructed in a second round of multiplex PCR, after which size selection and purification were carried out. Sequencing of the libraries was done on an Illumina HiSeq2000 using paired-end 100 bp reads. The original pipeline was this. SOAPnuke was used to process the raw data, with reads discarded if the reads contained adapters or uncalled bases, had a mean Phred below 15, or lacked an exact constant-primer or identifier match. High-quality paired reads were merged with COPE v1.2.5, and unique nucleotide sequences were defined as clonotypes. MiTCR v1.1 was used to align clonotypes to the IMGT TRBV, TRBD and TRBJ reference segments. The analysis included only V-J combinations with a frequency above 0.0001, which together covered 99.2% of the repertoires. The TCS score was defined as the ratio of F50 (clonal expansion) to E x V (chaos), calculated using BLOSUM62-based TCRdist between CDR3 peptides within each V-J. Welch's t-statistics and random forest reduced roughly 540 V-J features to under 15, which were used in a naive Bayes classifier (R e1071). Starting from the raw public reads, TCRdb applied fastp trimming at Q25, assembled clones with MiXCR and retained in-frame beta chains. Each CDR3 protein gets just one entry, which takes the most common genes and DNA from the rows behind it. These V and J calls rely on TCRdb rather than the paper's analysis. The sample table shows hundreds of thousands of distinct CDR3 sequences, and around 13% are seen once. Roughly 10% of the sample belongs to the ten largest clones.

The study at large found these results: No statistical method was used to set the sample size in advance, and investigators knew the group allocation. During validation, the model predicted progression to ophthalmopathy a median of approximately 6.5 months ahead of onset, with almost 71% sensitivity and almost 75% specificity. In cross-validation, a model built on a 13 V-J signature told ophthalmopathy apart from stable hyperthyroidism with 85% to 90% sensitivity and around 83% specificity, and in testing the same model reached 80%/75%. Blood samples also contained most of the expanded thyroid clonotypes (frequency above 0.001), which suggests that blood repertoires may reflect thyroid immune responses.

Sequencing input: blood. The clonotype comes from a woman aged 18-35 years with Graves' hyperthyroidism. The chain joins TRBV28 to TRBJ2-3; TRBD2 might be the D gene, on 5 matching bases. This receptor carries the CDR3 CASSFLLDYTDTQYF. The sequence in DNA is TGTGCCAGCAGTTTTTTACTAGACTACACAGATACGCAGTATTTT.